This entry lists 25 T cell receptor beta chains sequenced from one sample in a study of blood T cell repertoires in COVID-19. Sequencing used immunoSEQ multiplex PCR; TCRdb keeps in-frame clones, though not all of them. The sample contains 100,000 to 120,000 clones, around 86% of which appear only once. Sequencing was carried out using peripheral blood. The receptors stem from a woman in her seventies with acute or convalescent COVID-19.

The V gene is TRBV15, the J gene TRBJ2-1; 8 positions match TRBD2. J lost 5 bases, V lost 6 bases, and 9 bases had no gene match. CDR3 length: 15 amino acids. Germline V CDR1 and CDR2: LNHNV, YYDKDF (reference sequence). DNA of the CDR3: TGTGCCACCAGACGGGGGGGCGGGAGCCACAATGAGCAGTTCTTC. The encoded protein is CATRRGGGSHNEQFF.

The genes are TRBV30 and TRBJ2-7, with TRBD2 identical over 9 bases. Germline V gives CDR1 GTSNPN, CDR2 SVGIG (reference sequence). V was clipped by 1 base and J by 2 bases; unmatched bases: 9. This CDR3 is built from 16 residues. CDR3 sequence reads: CAWSGGLAGYPYEQYV. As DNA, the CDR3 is TGTGCCTGGAGTGGGGGTCTAGCGGGGTACCCCTACGAGCAGTACGTC.

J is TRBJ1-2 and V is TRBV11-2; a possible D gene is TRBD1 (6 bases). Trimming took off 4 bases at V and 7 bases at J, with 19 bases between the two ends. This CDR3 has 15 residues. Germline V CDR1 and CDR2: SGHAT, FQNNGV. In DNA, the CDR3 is TGTGCCAGCAGCTCCGTCCAGGGGCCACTTGGTGGCTACACCTTC. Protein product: CASSSVQGPLGGYTF.

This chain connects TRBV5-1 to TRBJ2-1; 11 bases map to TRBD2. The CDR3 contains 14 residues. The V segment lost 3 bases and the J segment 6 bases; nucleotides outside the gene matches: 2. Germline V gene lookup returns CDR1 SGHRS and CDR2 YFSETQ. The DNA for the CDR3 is TGCGCCAGCAGCTCAACTAGCGGGAGCAATGAGCAGTTCTTC. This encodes CASSSTSGSNEQFF.

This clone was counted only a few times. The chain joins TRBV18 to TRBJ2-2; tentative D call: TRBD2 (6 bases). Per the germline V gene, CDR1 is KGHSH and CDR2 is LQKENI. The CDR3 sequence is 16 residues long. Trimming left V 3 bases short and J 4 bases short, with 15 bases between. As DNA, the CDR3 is TGTGCCAGCTCACCTCCTACGGGACTCCCCACCGGGGAGCTGTTTTTT. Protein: CASSPPTGLPTGELFF.

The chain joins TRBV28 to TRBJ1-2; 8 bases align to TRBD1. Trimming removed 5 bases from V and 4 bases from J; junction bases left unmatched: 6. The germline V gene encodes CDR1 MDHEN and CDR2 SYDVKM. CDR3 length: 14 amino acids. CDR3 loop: CASSPDRVGYGYTF. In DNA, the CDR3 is TGTGCCAGCAGTCCGGACAGGGTCGGCTATGGCTACACCTTC.

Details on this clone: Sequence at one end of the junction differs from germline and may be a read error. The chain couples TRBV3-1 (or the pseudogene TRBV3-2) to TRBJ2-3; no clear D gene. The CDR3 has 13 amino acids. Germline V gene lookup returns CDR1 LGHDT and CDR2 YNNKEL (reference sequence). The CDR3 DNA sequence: TGTGCCACCAGCCGAGACCTCGGGGATACGCAGTATTTT. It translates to CATSRDLGDTQYF.

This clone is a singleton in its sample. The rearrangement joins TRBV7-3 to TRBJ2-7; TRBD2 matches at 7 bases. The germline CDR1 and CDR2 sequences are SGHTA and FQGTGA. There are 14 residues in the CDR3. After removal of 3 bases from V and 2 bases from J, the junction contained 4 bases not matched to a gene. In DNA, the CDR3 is TGTGCCAGCAGCTTGGGCGGGAGAACCTACGAGCAGTACTTC. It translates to CASSLGGRTYEQYF.

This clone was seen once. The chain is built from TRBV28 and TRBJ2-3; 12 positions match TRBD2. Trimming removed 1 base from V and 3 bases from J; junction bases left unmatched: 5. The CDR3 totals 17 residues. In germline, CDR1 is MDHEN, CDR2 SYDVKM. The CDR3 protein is CASSLYTSGGFTDTQYF. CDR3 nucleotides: TGTGCCAGCAGTTTATATACTAGCGGGGGGTTTACAGATACGCAGTATTTT.

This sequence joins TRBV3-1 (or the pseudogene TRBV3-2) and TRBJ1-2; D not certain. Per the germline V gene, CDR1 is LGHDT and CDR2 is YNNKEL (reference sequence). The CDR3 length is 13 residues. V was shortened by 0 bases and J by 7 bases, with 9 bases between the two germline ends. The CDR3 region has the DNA TGTGCCAGCAGCCAAGAGGCGCGAGGTGGCTACACCTTC. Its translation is CASSQEARGGYTF.

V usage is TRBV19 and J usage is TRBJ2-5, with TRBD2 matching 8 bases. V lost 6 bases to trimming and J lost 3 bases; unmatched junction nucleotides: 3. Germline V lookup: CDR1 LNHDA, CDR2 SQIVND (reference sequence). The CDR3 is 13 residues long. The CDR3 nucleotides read TGTGCCAGTAGGATTAGCGGGGAAGAGACCCAGTACTTC. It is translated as CASRISGEETQYF.

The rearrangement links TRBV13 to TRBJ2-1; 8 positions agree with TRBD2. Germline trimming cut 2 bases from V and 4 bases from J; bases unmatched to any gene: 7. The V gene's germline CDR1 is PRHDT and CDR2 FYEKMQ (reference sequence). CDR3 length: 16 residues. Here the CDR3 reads CASSLTGGPRYNEQFF. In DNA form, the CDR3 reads TGTGCCAGCAGCTTAACGGGAGGGCCCAGATACAATGAGCAGTTCTTC.

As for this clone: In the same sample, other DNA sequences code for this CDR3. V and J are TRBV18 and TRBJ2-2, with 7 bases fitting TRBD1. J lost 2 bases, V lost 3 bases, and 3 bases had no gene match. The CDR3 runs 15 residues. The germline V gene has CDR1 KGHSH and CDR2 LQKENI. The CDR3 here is CASSPRQGNTGELFF. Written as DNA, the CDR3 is TGTGCCAGCTCACCCAGACAGGGAAACACCGGGGAGCTGTTTTTT.

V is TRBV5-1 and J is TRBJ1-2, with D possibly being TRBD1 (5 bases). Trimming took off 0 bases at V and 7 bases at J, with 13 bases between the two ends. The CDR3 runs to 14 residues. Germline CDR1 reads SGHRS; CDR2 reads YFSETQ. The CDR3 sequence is CASSLDFQGGGYTF. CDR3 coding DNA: TGCGCCAGCAGCTTGGATTTTCAGGGCGGTGGCTACACCTTC.

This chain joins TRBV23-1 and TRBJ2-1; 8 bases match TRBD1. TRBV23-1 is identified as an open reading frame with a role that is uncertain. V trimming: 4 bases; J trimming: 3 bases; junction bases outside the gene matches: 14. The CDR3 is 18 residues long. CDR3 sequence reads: CASSPDPTGTGNYNEQFF. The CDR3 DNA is TGCGCCAGCAGTCCCGATCCCACCGGGACAGGCAACTACAATGAGCAGTTCTTC.

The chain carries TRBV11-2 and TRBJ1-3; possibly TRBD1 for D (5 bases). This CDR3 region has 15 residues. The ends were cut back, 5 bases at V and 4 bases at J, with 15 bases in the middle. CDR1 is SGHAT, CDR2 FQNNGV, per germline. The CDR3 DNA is TGTGCCAGCAGCCCTGGGACTAGCCCCGGAAACACCATATATTTT. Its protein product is CASSPGTSPGNTIYF.

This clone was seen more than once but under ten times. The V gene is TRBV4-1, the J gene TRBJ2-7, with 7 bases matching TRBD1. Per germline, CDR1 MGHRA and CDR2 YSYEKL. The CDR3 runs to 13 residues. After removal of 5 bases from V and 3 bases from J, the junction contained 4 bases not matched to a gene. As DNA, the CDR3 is TGCGCCAGCAGCGTCCGGGACAGCTACGAGCAGTACTTC. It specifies CASSVRDSYEQYF.

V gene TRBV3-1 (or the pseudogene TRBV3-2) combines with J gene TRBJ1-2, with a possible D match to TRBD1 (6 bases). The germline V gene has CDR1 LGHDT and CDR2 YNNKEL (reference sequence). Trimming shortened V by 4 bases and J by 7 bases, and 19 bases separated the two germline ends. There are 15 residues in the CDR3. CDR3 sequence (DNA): TGTGCCAGCAGCCGCCGATGGGACACCTTCGGTGGCTACACCTTC. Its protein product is CASSRRWDTFGGYTF.

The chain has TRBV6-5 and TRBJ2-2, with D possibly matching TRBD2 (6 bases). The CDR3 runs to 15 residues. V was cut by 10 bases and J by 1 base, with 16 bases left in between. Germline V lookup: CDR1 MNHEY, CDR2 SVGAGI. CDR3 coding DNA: TGTGCCACCCGGGGGAGGCGACTGAACACCGGGGAGCTGTTTTTT. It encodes CATRGRRLNTGELFF.

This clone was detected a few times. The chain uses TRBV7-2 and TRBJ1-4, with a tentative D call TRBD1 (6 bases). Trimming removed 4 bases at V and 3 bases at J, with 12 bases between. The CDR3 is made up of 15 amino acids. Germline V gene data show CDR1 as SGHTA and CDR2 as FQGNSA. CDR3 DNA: TGTGCCAGCAGCTCACAGACAGGACCTAATGAAAAACTGTTTTTT. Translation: CASSSQTGPNEKLFF.

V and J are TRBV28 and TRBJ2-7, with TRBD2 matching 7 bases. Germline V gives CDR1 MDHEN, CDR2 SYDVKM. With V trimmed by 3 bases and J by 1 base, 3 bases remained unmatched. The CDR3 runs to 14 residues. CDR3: CASSFSSGSYEQYV. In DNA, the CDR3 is TGTGCCAGCAGTTTCTCTAGCGGTTCCTACGAGCAGTACGTC.

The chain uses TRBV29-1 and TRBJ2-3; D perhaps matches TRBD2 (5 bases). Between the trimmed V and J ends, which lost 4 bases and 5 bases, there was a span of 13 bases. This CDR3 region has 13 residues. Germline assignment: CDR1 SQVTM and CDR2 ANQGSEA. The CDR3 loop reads CSVASGWGDTQYF. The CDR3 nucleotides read TGCAGCGTTGCCAGCGGTTGGGGAGATACGCAGTATTTT.

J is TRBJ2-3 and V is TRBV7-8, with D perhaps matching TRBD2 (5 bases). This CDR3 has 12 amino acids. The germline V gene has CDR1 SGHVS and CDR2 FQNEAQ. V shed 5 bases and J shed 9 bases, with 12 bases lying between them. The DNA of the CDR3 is TGTGCCAGCAGCCCCTCTCAGCGGACGCAGTATTTT. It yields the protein CASSPSQRTQYF.

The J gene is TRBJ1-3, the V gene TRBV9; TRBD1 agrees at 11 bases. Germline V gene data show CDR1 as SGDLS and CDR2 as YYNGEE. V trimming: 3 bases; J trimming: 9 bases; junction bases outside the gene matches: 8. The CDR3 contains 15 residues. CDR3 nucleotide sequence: TGTGCCAGCAGCGCGAGCAGGGACAGGGGGACCACCATATATTTT. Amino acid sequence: CASSASRDRGTTIYF.

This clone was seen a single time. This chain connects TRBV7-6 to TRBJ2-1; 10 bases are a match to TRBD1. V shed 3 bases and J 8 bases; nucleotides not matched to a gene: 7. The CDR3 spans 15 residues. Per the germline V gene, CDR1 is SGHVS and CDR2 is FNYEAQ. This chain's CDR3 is CASSFGQGVLDEQFF. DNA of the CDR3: TGTGCCAGCAGCTTTGGACAGGGGGTCTTGGATGAGCAGTTCTTC.